This is a list of T cell receptor beta chains from one sample in a study of cytomegalovirus exposure and HLA in healthy donors. Clones were sequenced by immunoSEQ multiplex PCR, and TCRdb holds only the in-frame ones, with some missing. Among approximately 120,000 clones, 85% to 95% were seen once, and the ten largest hold less than 1.5%. Input material: PBMCs. The receptor source for this set is a woman under 30 in good health and CMV-seronegative. Each CDR3 is given with its conserved first and last residue. A D gene is named only where the DNA matches it firmly. Some rows have no size entry. The others give once, few or many, or a class for an expanded clone.

>.|TRBV6-1|TRBJ1-2|14|.
CASSEDPRGDGYTF
TGTGCCAGCAGTGAAGATCCCAGGGGTGATGGCTACACCTTC
>.|TRBV7-9|TRBJ2-5|13|.
CASSPPSFETQYF
TGTGCCAGCAGCCCACCTAGCTTTGAGACCCAGTACTTC
>.|TRBV27|TRBJ1-6|15|.
CASSPGRGGDSPLHF
TGTGCCAGCAGCCCCGGTAGGGGGGGCGACTCACCCCTCCACTTT
>.|TRBV28|TRBJ1-2|15|TRBD1
CASSSGQGGNYGYTF
TGTGCCAGCAGTTCGGGACAGGGCGGTAACTATGGCTACACCTTC
>.|TRBV7-9|TRBJ2-7|14|.
CASSLVGDLVAQYF
TGTGCCAGCAGCTTAGTAGGGGATTTGGTCGCTCAGTACTTC
>.|TRBV28|TRBJ1-2|16|TRBD1
CASSFGGQGQNYGYTF
TGTGCCAGCAGTTTCGGTGGACAGGGACAGAACTATGGCTACACCTTC
>.|TRBV9|TRBJ2-3|16|TRBD2
CASSAGLAGVADTQYF
TGTGCCAGCAGCGCTGGACTAGCGGGAGTCGCAGATACGCAGTATTTT
>.|TRBV19|TRBJ2-2|14|.
CASSMLTSSGELFF
TGTGCCAGTAGTATGCTCACTAGTTCCGGGGAGCTGTTTTTT
>.|TRBV27|TRBJ2-1|18|.
CASSLLHLGAGNYNEQFF
TGTGCCAGCAGTTTACTCCACCTAGGGGCGGGAAACTACAATGAGCAGTTCTTC
>few|TRBV12-5|TRBJ1-2|15|.
CASGLVEGISVGYTF
TGTGCTAGTGGTTTGGTAGAGGGAATATCCGTCGGCTACACCTTC
>.|TRBV5-1|TRBJ1-5|10|.
CANTNQPQHF
TGCGCCAACACCAATCAGCCCCAGCATTTT
>.|TRBV6-1|TRBJ1-2|15|.
CASRAGTVWPYGYTF
TGTGCCAGCAGGGCAGGAACAGTCTGGCCCTATGGCTACACCTTC
>few|TRBV18|TRBJ1-2|15|.
CASSPSRTSNYGYTF
TGTGCCAGCTCACCTAGCAGGACATCTAACTATGGCTACACCTTC
>.|TRBV5-1|TRBJ1-2|14|TRBD1
CASSTGTEHYGYTF
TGCGCCAGCAGCACCGGGACAGAACACTATGGCTACACCTTC
>.|TRBV9|TRBJ2-5|15|TRBD2
CASSPSGGAGETQYF
TGTGCCAGCAGCCCTAGCGGGGGGGCAGGAGAGACCCAGTACTTC
>.|TRBV6-1|TRBJ2-7|14|TRBD1
CASSVGTGGYEQYF
TGTGCCAGCAGTGTCGGGACAGGGGGTTACGAGCAGTACTTC
>.|TRBV27|TRBJ1-3|14|TRBD1
CASSEGGDGDTIYF
TGTGCCAGCAGTGAAGGGGGCGACGGGGACACCATATATTTT
>.|TRBV2|TRBJ1-1|13|.
CASILAGYTEAFF
TGTGCCAGCATCTTGGCAGGGTACACTGAAGCTTTCTTT
>.|TRBV5-1|TRBJ2-5|16|TRBD2
CASSLGSRGAKETQYF
TGCGCCAGCAGCTTGGGGTCGCGGGGGGCCAAAGAGACCCAGTACTTC
>.|TRBV9|TRBJ1-6|13|.
CASSGDRNSPLHF
TGTGCCAGCAGCGGAGACAGAAATTCACCCCTCCACTTT
>.|TRBV6-4|TRBJ2-5|13|TRBD2
CASSPREGETQYF
TGTGCCAGCAGCCCGCGGGAGGGAGAGACCCAGTACTTC
>.|TRBV6-1|TRBJ2-1|12|.
CASSEFGDEQFF
TGTGCCAGCAGTGAATTCGGGGATGAGCAGTTCTTC
>.|TRBV9|TRBJ2-5|13|TRBD1
CASTTGQGKTQYF
TGTGCCAGCACCACCGGACAGGGCAAGACCCAGTACTTC
>.|TRBV6-1|TRBJ2-1|13|.
CASSVHTYNEQFF
TGTGCCAGCAGTGTACACACGTACAATGAGCAGTTCTTC
>.|TRBV7-9|TRBJ2-3|15|.
CASSEGTISTDTQYF
TGTGCCAGCAGCGAAGGGACAATAAGCACAGATACGCAGTATTTT
>once|TRBV12-2|TRBJ2-2|18|.
CASRSIKGAGVNTGELFF
TGTGCAAGTCGCTCCATAAAGGGGGCAGGGGTAAACACCGGGGAGCTGTTTTTT
>.|TRBV28|TRBJ1-1|14|TRBD1
CASRTGQGFTEAFF
TGTGCCAGCAGAACGGGACAGGGGTTCACTGAAGCTTTCTTT
>.|TRBV9|TRBJ1-2|14|TRBD1
CASSPRQGFYGYTF
TGTGCCAGCAGCCCCAGACAGGGGTTCTATGGCTACACCTTC
>.|TRBV28|TRBJ2-7|11|.
CASSLRYEQYF
TGTGCCAGCAGTTTGAGGTACGAGCAGTACTTC
>.|TRBV19|TRBJ2-2|13|.
CASSSLSVGELFF
TGTGCCAGTAGTAGCCTGAGCGTGGGGGAGCTGTTTTTT
>.|TRBV4-1|TRBJ1-3|12|.
CASSHWGAPIYF
TGCGCCAGCAGCCACTGGGGCGCCCCCATATATTTT
>.|TRBV25-1|TRBJ1-1|16|.
CASSEDVRGLVIEAFF
TGTGCCAGCAGTGAAGATGTCAGGGGTTTGGTTATTGAAGCTTTCTTT
>.|TRBV6-1|TRBJ2-6|17|TRBD1
CASSEVGTGGGANVLTF
TGTGCCAGCAGTGAGGTTGGGACAGGCGGTGGGGCCAACGTCCTGACTTTC
>.|TRBV27|TRBJ2-7|16|TRBD2
CASSRTSGGGLYEQYF
TGTGCCAGCAGTCGGACTAGCGGAGGAGGCCTCTACGAGCAGTACTTC
>.|TRBV5-4|TRBJ2-2|15|TRBD1
CASSNQGAGTGELFF
TGTGCCAGCAGCAACCAGGGGGCAGGCACCGGGGAGCTGTTTTTT
>.|TRBV5-1|TRBJ2-1|13|TRBD2
CASSSLAADEQFF
TGCGCCAGCAGCTCACTAGCGGCGGATGAGCAGTTCTTC
>.|TRBV7-3|TRBJ2-1|16|.
CASSLIGGARYNEQFF
TGTGCCAGCAGCTTAATTGGGGGGGCGAGATACAATGAGCAGTTCTTC
>.|TRBV10-3|TRBJ2-3|15|.
CAISGDSRRTDTQYF
TGTGCCATCAGTGGGGACTCCCGGCGTACAGATACGCAGTATTTT
>.|TRBV6-1|TRBJ1-2|14|.
CASSDVGVPHGYTF
TGTGCCAGCAGTGACGTCGGGGTCCCCCATGGCTACACCTTC
>.|TRBV6-6|TRBJ1-2|13|.
CASSYSPDMGYTF
TGTGCCAGCAGTTACTCCCCTGACATGGGCTACACCTTC
>.|TRBV29-1|TRBJ1-5|13|.
CSVAGGDGQPQHF
TGCAGCGTTGCGGGAGGGGACGGGCAGCCCCAGCATTTT
>.|TRBV5-1|TRBJ2-7|15|TRBD1
CASSLDGQGVHEQYF
TGCGCCAGCAGCTTGGATGGACAGGGGGTACACGAGCAGTACTTC
>.|TRBV9|TRBJ1-1|14|.
CASSVAGSQAEAFF
TGTGCCAGCAGCGTAGCAGGCAGCCAAGCTGAAGCTTTCTTT
>.|TRBV28|TRBJ1-3|14|.
CASSTNSGGNTIYF
TGTGCCAGCAGTACGAACAGTGGTGGAAACACCATATATTTT
>.|TRBV27|TRBJ1-5|14|TRBD1
CASSPQGPHQPQHF
TGTGCCAGCAGTCCACAGGGGCCTCATCAGCCCCAGCATTTT
>.|TRBV9|TRBJ2-7|14|.
CASSVDPTAREQYF
TGTGCCAGCAGCGTAGATCCTACAGCAAGGGAGCAGTACTTC
>.|TRBV5-1|TRBJ2-5|15|TRBD2
CASSLGVAGLETQYF
TGCGCCAGCAGCTTGGGAGTAGCGGGGTTGGAGACCCAGTACTTC
>.|TRBV19|TRBJ2-7|17|TRBD2
CASSISSGTSFSYEQYF
TGTGCCAGTAGTATATCCAGCGGGACTAGCTTCTCCTACGAGCAGTACTTC